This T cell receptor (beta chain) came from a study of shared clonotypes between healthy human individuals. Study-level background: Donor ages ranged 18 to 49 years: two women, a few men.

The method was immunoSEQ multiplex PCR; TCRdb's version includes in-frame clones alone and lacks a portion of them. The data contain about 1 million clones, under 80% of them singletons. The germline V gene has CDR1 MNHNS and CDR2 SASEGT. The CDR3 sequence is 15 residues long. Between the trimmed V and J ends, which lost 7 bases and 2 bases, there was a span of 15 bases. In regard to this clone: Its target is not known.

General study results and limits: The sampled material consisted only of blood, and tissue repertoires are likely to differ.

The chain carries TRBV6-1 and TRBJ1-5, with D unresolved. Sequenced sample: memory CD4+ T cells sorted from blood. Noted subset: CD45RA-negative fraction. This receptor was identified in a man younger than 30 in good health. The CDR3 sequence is CASTEGDRGNQPQHF. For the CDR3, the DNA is TGTGCCAGCACCGAGGGCGATCGGGGCAATCAGCCCCAGCATTTT.